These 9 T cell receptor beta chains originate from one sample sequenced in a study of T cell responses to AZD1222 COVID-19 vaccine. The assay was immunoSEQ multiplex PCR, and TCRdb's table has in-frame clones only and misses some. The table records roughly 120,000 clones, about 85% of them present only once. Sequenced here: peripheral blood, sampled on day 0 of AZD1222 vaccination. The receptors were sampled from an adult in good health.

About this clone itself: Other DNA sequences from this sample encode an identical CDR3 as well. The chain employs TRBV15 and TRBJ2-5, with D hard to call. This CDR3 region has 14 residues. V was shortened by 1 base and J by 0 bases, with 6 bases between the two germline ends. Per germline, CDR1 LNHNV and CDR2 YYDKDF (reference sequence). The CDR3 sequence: CATSRGRDQETQYF. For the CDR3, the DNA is TGTGCCACCAGCAGAGGACGGGACCAAGAGACCCAGTACTTC.

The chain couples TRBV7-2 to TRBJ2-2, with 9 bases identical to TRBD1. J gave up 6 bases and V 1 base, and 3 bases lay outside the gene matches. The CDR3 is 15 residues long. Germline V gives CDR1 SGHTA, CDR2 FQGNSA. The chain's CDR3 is CASSLGGTGSGELFF. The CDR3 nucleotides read TGTGCCAGCAGCTTAGGAGGGACAGGGTCCGGGGAGCTGTTTTTT.

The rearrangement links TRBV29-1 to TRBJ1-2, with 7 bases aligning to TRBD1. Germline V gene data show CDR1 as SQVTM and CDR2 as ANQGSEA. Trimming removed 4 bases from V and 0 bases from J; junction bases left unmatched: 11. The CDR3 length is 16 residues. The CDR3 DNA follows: TGCAGCGTTGGGGGGGACAGCAACCCACCTAACTATGGCTACACCTTC. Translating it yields CSVGGDSNPPNYGYTF.

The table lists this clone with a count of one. CDR3 loop: CASSLPGTGNNQPQHF. In DNA form, the CDR3 reads TGTGCCAGCAGCTTACCCGGGACAGGCAACAATCAGCCCCAGCATTTT. The chain carries TRBV7-2 and TRBJ1-5; 8 bases line up with TRBD1. V trimming: 2 bases; J trimming: 3 bases; junction bases outside the gene matches: 6. This CDR3 has 16 amino acids. Germline V gene data show CDR1 as SGHTA and CDR2 as FQGNSA.

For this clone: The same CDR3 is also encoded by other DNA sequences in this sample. The CDR3 is CATSDPGQGNTGELFF. CDR3 nucleotides: TGTGCCACCAGTGATCCGGGACAGGGGAACACCGGGGAGCTGTTTTTT. The chain recombines TRBV24-1 with TRBJ2-2; 9 bases fit TRBD1. Germline lookup yields CDR1 KGHDR and CDR2 SFDVKD. The V segment lost 3 bases and the J segment 1 base; nucleotides outside the gene matches: 2. The CDR3 runs 16 residues.

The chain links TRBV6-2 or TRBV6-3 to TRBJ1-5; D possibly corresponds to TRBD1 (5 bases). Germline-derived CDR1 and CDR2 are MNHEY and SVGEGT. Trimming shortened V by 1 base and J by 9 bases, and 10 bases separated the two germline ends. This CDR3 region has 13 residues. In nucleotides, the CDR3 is TGTGCCAGCAGTTACTTAGGGGACGGGCCCCAGCATTTT. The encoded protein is CASSYLGDGPQHF.

CDR3 sequence: CASTRGALEAETYEQYF. The DNA of the CDR3 is TGCGCCAGCACCCGAGGGGCCCTGGAGGCGGAAACCTACGAGCAGTACTTC. The chain uses TRBV10-1 and TRBJ2-7; D may correspond to TRBD1 or TRBD2 (5 bases each). The CDR3 runs to 17 residues. V gave up 7 bases and J gave up 2 bases, with 24 bases separating them. Germline V gene lookup returns CDR1 WNHNN and CDR2 SYGVQD (reference sequence).

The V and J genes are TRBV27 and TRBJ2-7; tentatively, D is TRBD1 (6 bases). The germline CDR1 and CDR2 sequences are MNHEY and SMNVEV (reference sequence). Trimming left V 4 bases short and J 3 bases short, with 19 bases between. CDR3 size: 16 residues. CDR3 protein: CASSSPATGSHYEQYF. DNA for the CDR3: TGTGCCAGCAGTTCACCAGCGACAGGTTCCCACTACGAGCAGTACTTC.

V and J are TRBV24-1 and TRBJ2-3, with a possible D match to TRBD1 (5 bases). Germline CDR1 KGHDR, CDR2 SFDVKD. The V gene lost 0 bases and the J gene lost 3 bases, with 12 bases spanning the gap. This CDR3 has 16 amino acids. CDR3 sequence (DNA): TGTGCCACCAGTGATTTGGCGGCCACAGGTACAGATACGCAGTATTTT. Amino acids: CATSDLAATGTDTQYF.